This T cell receptor beta chain was profiled in a study of Graves' ophthalmopathy and Graves' hyperthyroidism. The study, taken as a whole, reports: Most expanded thyroid clonotypes above 0.001 frequency also appeared in blood.

Germline lookup yields CDR1 SGHAT and CDR2 FQNNGV. The CDR3 totals 15 residues. V lost 2 bases to trimming and J lost 5 bases, with 15 bases between them. Researchers classed hyperthyroidism as stable given no ophthalmopathy within 18 months of follow-up. Certain patients were not enrolled. These were patients with other autoimmune diseases, uncontrolled infections, pregnancy or lactation. This clonotype occurred many times. What it binds is unknown. Researchers took RNA transcripts and amplified TCR beta CDR3 regions from them. Investigators did first-round RT-PCR with HTBI primers, then second-round multiplex PCR. TCRdb processed the multiplex PCR reads anew with MiXCR; each CDR3 protein has one entry. The data hold roughly 380,000 distinct CDR3 sequences, with 15% to 17% observed a single time.

Sequenced material: peripheral blood. This sequence was found in a woman under 30 with stable Graves' hyperthyroidism. The genes are TRBV11-2 and TRBJ1-1, with D unclear. This CDR3 is CASSLFSQARTEAFF. The CDR3 bases are TGTGCCAGCAGCTTATTTAGCCAGGCAAGGACTGAAGCTTTCTTT.